This TCR beta chain was sequenced for a study of graft-versus-host responses after intestinal transplantation. At the level of the study: Once they had received anti-thymocyte globulin induction, all recipients took tacrolimus and steroids for around three years.

Broader study findings: Circulating GvH clones peaking coincided with falling HvG clones soon after transplant. The recipient marrow held GvH clones, and some of them showed up first in ileum or blood. Elevated graft-versus-host to host-versus-graft clonal ratios in allografts were recorded for patients with graft-donor T cell macrochimerism.

TCRdb keeps only in-frame clones here, not all; method: immunoSEQ multiplex PCR. The data hold about 25,000 clones, with approximately 93% observed a single time. Germline assignment: CDR1 LGHNT and CDR2 FRNRAP. Unmatched junction bases numbered 12, after V lost 8 bases and J lost 7 bases. The CDR3 consists of 15 residues. On this clone: Its specificity is not known.

The sequence derives from a human patient who received an intestinal transplant, so some T cells may come from the graft donor. This sample comprised PBMCs, obtained 18 days after transplant. The V call is TRBV12-5, the J call TRBJ1-4; 8 bases match TRBD1. In DNA form, the CDR3 reads TGTGCTAGTTCCCCCCCAGGGGGCCTCAGTGAAAAACTGTTTTTT. The encoded protein is CASSPPGGLSEKLFF.